This T cell receptor (beta chain) was observed in a study of blood T cell repertoires in COVID-19. TCRdb's table, derived via immunoSEQ multiplex PCR, lists solely in-frame clones and lacks some. In the table there are approximately 85,000 clones, less than 95% of which are singletons. Per the germline V gene, CDR1 is ENHRY and CDR2 is SYGVKD. The length of the CDR3 is 13 residues. Between the trimmed V and J ends, which lost 3 bases and 4 bases, there was a span of 9 bases. The clonotype originates from a woman aged 45-59 years in a cohort sampled during active COVID-19. The V gene is TRBV10-3, the J gene TRBJ1-1, with a possible D match to TRBD1 (5 bases). The sample was peripheral blood. CDR3 DNA: TGTGCCATCAGTGATGGGGGGAGCACTGAAGCTTTCTTT. Protein product: CAISDGGSTEAFF.